This passage covers 5 T cell receptor beta chains from one sample sequenced in a study of CD8+CD57+ T cells in acquired aplastic anemia. Investigators profiled TCR beta VDJ and CDR3 from genomic DNA template. In TCRdb, the reads were re-called with MiXCR into one record per CDR3 protein. The sample contains around 200,000 distinct CDR3 sequences, over 40% of which appear only once. Whoever was chosen for sequencing had shown CD8+CD57+ cell expansion by flow cytometry. Sequencing was performed on sorted CD4+, CD8+, or CD8+CD57+ T cells (not recorded which) from PBMCs. All receptors derive from a human donor with aplastic anemia.

The genes are TRBV12-3 or TRBV12-4 and TRBJ1-6; 9 bases align to TRBD1. This CDR3 contains 16 residues. The V and J ends lost 5 bases and 8 bases, in that order; junction bases with no gene match: 10. The CDR3 bases are TGTGCCAGCAGTATCGGACAGGGGAATGGGTATTCACCCCTCCACTTT. This sequence encodes CASSIGQGNGYSPLHF.

This chain uses TRBV19 with TRBJ1-6, with TRBD1 as a possible D gene (6 bases). Trimming took 5 bases from V and 7 from J, leaving 18 bases between them. Germline V lookup: CDR1 LNHDA, CDR2 SQIVND (reference sequence). The CDR3 sequence is 16 residues long. The CDR3 protein is CASSPKSGGPNSPLHF. As DNA, the CDR3 is TGTGCCAGTAGTCCGAAGAGCGGGGGGCCCAATTCACCCCTCCACTTT.

This clonotype was observed at least ten times. The J gene is TRBJ1-1, the V gene TRBV6-2 or TRBV6-3; D is unclear. V lost 8 bases to trimming and J lost 0 bases, with 16 bases between them. Germline CDR1 and CDR2: MNHEY and SVGEGT. The CDR3 covers 15 residues. CDR3: CASGTRLMVNTEAFF. The CDR3 DNA sequence: TGTGCCAGCGGCACCCGGTTGATGGTGAACACTGAAGCTTTCTTT.

This clonotype has only a few counts. The chain is built from TRBV5-1 and TRBJ1-1; D may be TRBD1 (5 bases). Trimming cost V 1 base and J 0 bases, with 16 bases left between them. The CDR3 extends over 17 amino acids. Germline V gives CDR1 SGHRS, CDR2 YFSETQ. CDR3 region: CASSLIRGRTLNTEAFF. The CDR3 bases are TGCGCCAGCAGCTTGATTCGGGGACGAACTCTGAACACTGAAGCTTTCTTT.

This clonotype was seen at least ten times. This sequence joins TRBV12-3 or TRBV12-4 and TRBJ2-5, with D perhaps given as TRBD1 or TRBD2 (6 bases each). V was shortened by 1 base and J by 1 base, with 7 bases between the two germline ends. The CDR3 length is 14 residues. The CDR3 loop reads CASSLGGAQETQYF. The CDR3 nucleotides read TGTGCCAGCAGTTTAGGGGGGGCCCAAGAGACCCAGTACTTC.